This passage covers 29 T cell receptor beta chains from one sample sequenced in a study of chemoradiotherapy in HPV16-positive cancers. Profiled with immunoSEQ multiplex PCR; TCRdb holds only in-frame clones, not every one. In the table there are about 15,000 clones, approximately 84% of which are singletons. This sample was gathered from a patient who underwent chemoradiotherapy. These receptors were collected from a human donor with HPV-associated anogenital cancer.

The genes are TRBV5-5 and TRBJ1-6; D ambiguous. Trimming stripped 1 base from V and 7 bases from J, with 6 bases between. CDR3 length equals 13 residues. From germline, CDR1 is SGHKS and CDR2 YYEKEE (reference sequence). The CDR3 nucleotides read TGTGCCAGCAGCTTGACAGAGAATTCACCCCTCCACTTT. Its translation is CASSLTENSPLHF. The complete variable domain, with remaining parts taken from reference TRBV5-5 and TRBJ1-6, reads DAGVTQSPTHLIKTRGQQVTLRCSPISGHKSVSWYQQVLGQGPQFIFQYYEKEERGRGNFPDRFSARQFPNYSSELNVNALLLGDSALYLCASSLTENSPLHFGNGTRLTVT.

The gene calls are TRBV28 and TRBJ1-4; TRBD1 agrees at 7 bases. CDR1 is MDHEN, CDR2 SYDVKM, per germline. Unmatched junction bases numbered 9, after V lost 5 bases and J lost 9 bases. The CDR3 runs 14 residues. DNA of the CDR3: TGTGCCAGCAGTACCAGGGGGGGCGCGAAAAAACTGTTTTTT. Protein product: CASSTRGGAKKLFF.

This clone was observed a handful of times. The CDR3 region has the DNA TGTGCCAGCAGCTGGGTCGGGGGGAGCTCCTACGAGCAGTACTTC. This translates into CASSWVGGSSYEQYF. The V gene is TRBV27, the J gene TRBJ2-7; 7 bases line up with TRBD2. This CDR3 spans 15 amino acids. V lost 6 bases, J lost 0 bases, and 8 bases stayed unmatched. Germline CDR1 reads MNHEY; CDR2 reads SMNVEV (reference sequence).

In DNA form, the CDR3 reads TGTGCCAGCACCCTTGGGGGGGGAGGAGGTGAAAAACTGTTTTTT. Encoded protein: CASTLGGGGGEKLFF. The chain uses TRBV5-5 and TRBJ1-4; possibly TRBD1 for D (5 bases). Trimming shortened V by 6 bases and J by 7 bases, and 19 bases separated the two germline ends. In germline, CDR1 is SGHKS, CDR2 YYEKEE (reference sequence). This CDR3 region has 15 residues.

V is TRBV13 and J is TRBJ1-1; perhaps TRBD1 as D (5 bases). V was clipped by 6 bases and J by 4 bases, with 15 bases between them. This CDR3 comprises 14 residues. Germline V gene data show CDR1 as PRHDT and CDR2 as FYEKMQ (reference sequence). For the CDR3, the DNA is TGTGCCAGCAGTCCTCAGGGAGGCAGCACTGAAGCTTTCTTT. As protein: CASSPQGGSTEAFF.

The chain employs TRBV9 and TRBJ2-5; D unclear. CDR1 and CDR2 from the germline V gene are SGDLS and YYNGEE. This CDR3 has 14 amino acids. V lost 1 base and J 1 base, leaving 8 bases between the germline ends. The chain's CDR3 is CASSVTGLQETQYF. The DNA of the CDR3 is TGTGCCAGCAGCGTAACGGGCCTCCAAGAGACCCAGTACTTC.

The chain joins TRBV20-1 to TRBJ1-1, with D perhaps TRBD1 (5 bases). V was shortened by 3 bases and J by 5 bases, with 7 bases between the two germline ends. This CDR3 spans 11 amino acids. CDR1 and CDR2 from the germline V gene are DFQATT and SNEGSKA (reference sequence). The CDR3 spells CSASEGTEAFF. The CDR3 coding sequence is TGCAGTGCTAGTGAGGGGACTGAAGCTTTCTTT.

This clone was seen once. The rearrangement links TRBV6-6 to TRBJ2-2, with 8 bases lining up with TRBD1. The trim removed 6 bases at V and 4 bases at J, leaving 10 bases unmatched. The CDR3 has 16 amino acids. Germline values: CDR1 MNHNY, CDR2 SVGAGI (reference sequence). The CDR3 spells CASSPTGQGGTGELFF. The CDR3 DNA sequence: TGTGCCAGCAGCCCAACAGGACAGGGAGGCACCGGGGAGCTGTTTTTT.

The V gene is TRBV7-2, the J gene TRBJ1-2, with TRBD1 matching 7 bases. Germline loops: CDR1 SGHTA, CDR2 FQGNSA. The CDR3 covers 15 residues. Germline trimming cut 5 bases from V and 0 bases from J; bases unmatched to any gene: 6. CDR3 nucleotides: TGTGCCAGCAGCCCCCGGGACAGAGCTAACTATGGCTACACCTTC. Amino acids: CASSPRDRANYGYTF.

The chain has TRBV25-1 and TRBJ1-1; perhaps TRBD1 as D (6 bases). The CDR3 loop spans 14 amino acids. V was shortened by 4 bases and J by 4 bases, with 13 bases between the two germline ends. Germline CDR1 is MGHDK and CDR2 is SYGVNS. This CDR3 is CASSGTGSSTEAFF. CDR3 sequence (DNA): TGTGCCAGCAGTGGTACAGGGTCGAGCACTGAAGCTTTCTTT.

This sequence joins TRBV5-1 and TRBJ2-3, with D possibly TRBD1 on 6 matching bases. The germline CDR1 and CDR2 sequences are SGHRS and YFSETQ. V lost 0 bases and J lost 1, with 9 bases in between. The CDR3 totals 15 residues. The CDR3 DNA is TGCGCCAGCAGCTTGGGGAGACAGGGCACAGATACGCAGTATTTT. Protein sequence: CASSLGRQGTDTQYF.

This clone was seen once. The chain recombines TRBV4-3 with TRBJ1-4; D gene uncertain. This CDR3 is built from 13 residues. V was clipped by 4 bases and J by 3 bases, with 6 bases between them. Germline V gene data show CDR1 as LGHNA and CDR2 as YSLEER. Here the CDR3 reads CASSLEPNEKLFF. The DNA of the CDR3 is TGCGCCAGCAGCCTAGAGCCTAATGAAAAACTGTTTTTT.

CDR3 region: CASSKGLAPPEQFF. The CDR3 DNA follows: TGTGCCAGCAGCAAGGGACTAGCACCCCCCGAGCAGTTCTTC. The chain employs TRBV7-2 and TRBJ2-1; 9 bases match TRBD2. The ends lost 5 bases at V and 10 bases at J; junction bases unmatched: 9. Germline lookup yields CDR1 SGHTA and CDR2 FQGNSA. The CDR3 totals 14 residues.

The sample holds a few counts of this clone. The chain recombines TRBV5-1 with TRBJ2-7; TRBD2 aligns across 8 bases. CDR3 size: 14 residues. Losses at the gene ends were 5 bases for V and 3 bases for J; bases not matched to a gene: 7. Germline CDR1 and CDR2: SGHRS and YFSETQ. The CDR3 coding sequence is TGCGCCAGCAGGCGACTTAGCGGGGACTACGAGCAGTACTTC. It yields the protein CASRRLSGDYEQYF.

J is TRBJ2-7 and V is TRBV9, with D possibly being TRBD1 (6 bases). Per the germline V gene, CDR1 is SGDLS and CDR2 is YYNGEE. CDR3 size: 17 residues. Deletions cut 0 bases from V and 7 bases from J, with 23 bases between. CDR3 sequence reads: CASSVAKARTAPDEQYF. The CDR3, as DNA: TGTGCCAGCAGCGTAGCTAAGGCGCGGACAGCGCCAGATGAGCAGTACTTC.

The chain recombines TRBV11-2 with TRBJ1-2; D might be TRBD1 (5 bases). In germline, CDR1 is SGHAT, CDR2 FQNNGV. The CDR3 runs 14 residues. V dropped 5 bases and J dropped 3 bases, with 13 bases sitting between them. CDR3 sequence (DNA): TGTGCCAGCAGCAAGACAGTCACAGACTATGGCTACACCTTC. It translates to CASSKTVTDYGYTF. Together with reference TRBV11-2 and TRBJ1-2, the CDR3 gives the full variable domain: EAGVAQSPRYKIIEKRQSVAFWCNPISGHATLYWYQQILGQGPKLLIQFQNNGVVDDSQLPKDRFSAERLKGVDSTLKIQPAKLEDSAVYLCASSKTVTDYGYTFGSGTRLTVV.

This clone was counted between two and nine times. The rearrangement links TRBV28 to TRBJ2-3, with 10 bases that match TRBD2. The V gene's germline CDR1 is MDHEN and CDR2 SYDVKM. The CDR3 spans 16 residues. Unmatched junction bases numbered 8, after V lost 5 bases and J lost 3 bases. CDR3 sequence: CASSPLLAGRTDTQYF. CDR3 bases: TGTGCCAGCAGTCCCCTACTAGCGGGGAGGACAGATACGCAGTATTTT.

The chain has TRBV2 and TRBJ1-3; the D is unclear. Trimming removed 3 bases from V and 0 bases from J, with 6 bases in between. Germline loops: CDR1 SNHLY, CDR2 FYNNEI. The CDR3 length is 14 residues. CDR3 DNA sequence: TGTGCCAGCAGTGACGGGCGCTCTGGAAACACCATATATTTT. Translated: CASSDGRSGNTIYF.

This clone was detected only once. This chain joins TRBV5-1 and TRBJ1-1; D not resolved. Germline CDR1 reads SGHRS; CDR2 reads YFSETQ. V dropped 3 bases and J dropped 0 bases, with 6 bases sitting between them. The CDR3 has 13 residues. The CDR3 nucleotides read TGCGCCAGCAGCTATGAGTTGAACACTGAAGCTTTCTTT. Translated: CASSYELNTEAFF.

The genes are TRBV5-1 and TRBJ1-1, with D perhaps matching TRBD1 (6 bases). Deletions cut 5 bases from V and 1 base from J, with 12 bases between. From germline, CDR1 is SGHRS and CDR2 YFSETQ. This CDR3 is 14 amino acids long. As DNA, the CDR3 is TGCGCCAGCAGTTGGGACATTAAGAACACTGAAGCTTTCTTT. Encoded protein: CASSWDIKNTEAFF.

J is TRBJ2-3 and V is TRBV5-1; D is uncertain. CDR1 and CDR2 from the germline V gene are SGHRS and YFSETQ. V was cut by 2 bases and J by 3 bases, with 4 bases left in between. The CDR3 is 12 amino acids. In nucleotides, the CDR3 is TGCGCCAGCAGCTTCCGGACAGATACGCAGTATTTT. Translation: CASSFRTDTQYF.

The V and J genes are TRBV9 and TRBJ2-7; 8 bases align to TRBD2. CDR1 and CDR2 (germline): SGDLS, YYNGEE. V shed 0 bases, J shed 2 bases, and the junction held 4 bases outside the gene matches. The CDR3 spans 15 residues. The CDR3: CASSVGRGGTYEQYF. CDR3 nucleotides: TGTGCCAGCAGCGTAGGTCGGGGGGGAACCTACGAGCAGTACTTC.

The chain uses TRBV11-2 and TRBJ2-7, with a tentative D call TRBD1 (6 bases). Per the germline V gene, CDR1 is SGHAT and CDR2 is FQNNGV. The CDR3 spans 13 residues. V lost 0 bases and J lost 6, with 9 bases in between. CDR3 bases: TGTGCCAGCAGCTTAGAACAGGGTCTCGAGCAGTACTTC. Its translation is CASSLEQGLEQYF. The full variable domain, rest sourced from reference TRBV11-2 and TRBJ2-7, is EAGVAQSPRYKIIEKRQSVAFWCNPISGHATLYWYQQILGQGPKLLIQFQNNGVVDDSQLPKDRFSAERLKGVDSTLKIQPAKLEDSAVYLCASSLEQGLEQYFGPGTRLTVT.

The chain recombines TRBV7-3 with TRBJ2-6, with 7 bases fitting TRBD2. The germline V gene encodes CDR1 SGHTA and CDR2 FQGTGA. V shed 1 base and J 2 bases; nucleotides not matched to a gene: 2. The CDR3 is made up of 16 amino acids. In DNA form, the CDR3 reads TGTGCCAGCAGCTTAATGGGAGGGGCTGGGGCCAACGTCCTGACTTTC. This encodes CASSLMGGAGANVLTF.

The V gene is TRBV11-2, the J gene TRBJ1-2; the D gene is possibly TRBD1 (5 bases). CDR1 and CDR2 (germline): SGHAT, FQNNGV. CDR3 length equals 13 residues. Trimming cost V 6 bases and J 4 bases, with 12 bases left between them. CDR3: CASSHGTTYGYTF. The CDR3 bases are TGTGCCAGCAGTCACGGGACGACCTATGGCTACACCTTC.

This chain links TRBV7-6 with TRBJ1-1; no clear D. Trimming left V 4 bases short and J 0 bases short, with 6 bases between. CDR1 and CDR2 from the germline V gene are SGHVS and FNYEAQ. The CDR3 runs 13 residues. CDR3 nucleotides: TGTGCCAGCAGCTCTTATATGAACACTGAAGCTTTCTTT. As protein: CASSSYMNTEAFF. Based on the CDR3 plus reference TRBV7-6 and TRBJ1-1, the full variable domain is GAGVSQSPRYKVTKRGQDVALRCDPISGHVSLYWYRQALGQGPEFLTYFNYEAQQDKSGLPNDRFSAERPEGSISTLTIQRTEQRDSAMYRCASSSYMNTEAFFGQGTRLTVV.

With respect to this clone: One end of the junction is discordant with germline, which a read error may explain. This rearrangement joins TRBV14 to TRBJ2-5, with TRBD2 as a possible D gene (6 bases). The CDR3 covers 16 residues. Germline values: CDR1 SGHDN, CDR2 FVKESK. CDR3 sequence (DNA): TGTGCCAGCAGCCCCGGACGGAGGGATACAAGAGAGGCCCAGTACTTC. Its protein product is CASSPGRRDTREAQYF.

This chain links TRBV2 with TRBJ1-1; 8 bases match TRBD1. CDR1 and CDR2 (germline): SNHLY, FYNNEI. This CDR3 spans 14 amino acids. The J segment lost 0 bases and the V segment lost 6 bases, leaving 3 bases of the junction unmatched. CDR3 bases: TGTGCCAGCAGCAGGACAGGGATGAACACTGAAGCTTTCTTT. Translation gives CASSRTGMNTEAFF.

This chain joins TRBV23-1 and TRBJ2-5; 13 bases match TRBD2. TRBV23-1 belongs to the ORF category, with a function that is uncertain. The CDR3 is made up of 16 amino acids. The V gene end was trimmed by 4 bases and the J gene end by 0 bases; junction bases not matched to a gene: 2. The CDR3 protein is CASSLGLAGDQETQYF. The CDR3 DNA is TGCGCCAGCAGTCTCGGACTAGCGGGGGACCAAGAGACCCAGTACTTC.